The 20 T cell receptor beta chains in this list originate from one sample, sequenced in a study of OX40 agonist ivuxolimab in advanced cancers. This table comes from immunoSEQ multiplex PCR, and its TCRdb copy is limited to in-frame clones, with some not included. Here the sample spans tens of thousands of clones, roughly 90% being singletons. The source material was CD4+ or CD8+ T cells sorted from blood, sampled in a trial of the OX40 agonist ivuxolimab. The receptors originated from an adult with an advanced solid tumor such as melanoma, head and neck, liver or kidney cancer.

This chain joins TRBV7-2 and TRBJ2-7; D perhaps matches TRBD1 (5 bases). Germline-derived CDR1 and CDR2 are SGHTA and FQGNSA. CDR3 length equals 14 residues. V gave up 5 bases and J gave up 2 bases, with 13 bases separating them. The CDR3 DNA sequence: TGTGCCAGCAGCACAAGCCAGGGTCCCTACGAGCAGTACTTC. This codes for CASSTSQGPYEQYF. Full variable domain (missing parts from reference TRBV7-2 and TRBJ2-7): GAGVSQSPSNKVTEKGKDVELRCDPISGHTALYWYRQSLGQGLEFLIYFQGNSAPDKSGLPSDRFSAERTGGSVSTLTIQRTQQEDSAVYLCASSTSQGPYEQYFGPGTRLTVT.

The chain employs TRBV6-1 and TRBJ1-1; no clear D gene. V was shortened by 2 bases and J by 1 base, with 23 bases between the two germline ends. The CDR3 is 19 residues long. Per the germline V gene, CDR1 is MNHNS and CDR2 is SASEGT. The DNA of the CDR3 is TGTGCCAGCAGTGAACGACGCTTGTCACAATGGCCCAAGAACACTGAAGCTTTCTTT. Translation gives CASSERRLSQWPKNTEAFF.

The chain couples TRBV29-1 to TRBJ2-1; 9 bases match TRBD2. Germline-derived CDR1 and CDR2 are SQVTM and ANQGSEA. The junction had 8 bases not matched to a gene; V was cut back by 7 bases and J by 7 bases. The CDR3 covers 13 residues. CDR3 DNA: TGCAGCGCCCGCCGGGGACTAGCAAATGAGCAGTTCTTC. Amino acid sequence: CSARRGLANEQFF.

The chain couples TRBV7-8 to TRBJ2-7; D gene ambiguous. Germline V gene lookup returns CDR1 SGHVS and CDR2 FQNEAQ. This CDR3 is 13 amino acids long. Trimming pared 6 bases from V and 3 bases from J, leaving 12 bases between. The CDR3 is CASSLSGSYEQYF. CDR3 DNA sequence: TGTGCCAGCAGTTTGAGTGGAAGCTACGAGCAGTACTTC.

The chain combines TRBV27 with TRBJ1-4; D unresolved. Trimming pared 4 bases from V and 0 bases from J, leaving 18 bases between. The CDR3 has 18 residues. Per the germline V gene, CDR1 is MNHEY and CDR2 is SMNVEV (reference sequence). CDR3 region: CASSSSAQWTATNEKLFF. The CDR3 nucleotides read TGTGCCAGCAGTTCGTCGGCGCAATGGACGGCAACTAATGAAAAACTGTTTTTT.

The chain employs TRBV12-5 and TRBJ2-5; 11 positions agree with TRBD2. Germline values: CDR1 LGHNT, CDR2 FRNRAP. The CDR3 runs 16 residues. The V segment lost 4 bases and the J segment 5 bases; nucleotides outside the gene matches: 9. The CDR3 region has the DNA TGTGCTAGTGGTTCATTCTTAGCGGGGGGGCTGGAGACCCAGTACTTC. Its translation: CASGSFLAGGLETQYF.

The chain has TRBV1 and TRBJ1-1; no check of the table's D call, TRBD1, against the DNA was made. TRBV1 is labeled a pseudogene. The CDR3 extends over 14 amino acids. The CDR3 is CTSSQDRQGLLAFF. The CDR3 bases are TGCACCAGCAGCCAGGACAGACAGGGACTGTTGGCTTTCTTT.

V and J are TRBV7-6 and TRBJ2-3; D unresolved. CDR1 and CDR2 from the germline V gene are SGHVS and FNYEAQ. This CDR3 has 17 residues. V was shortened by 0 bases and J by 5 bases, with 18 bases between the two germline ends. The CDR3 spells CASSLASPPWAQDTQYF. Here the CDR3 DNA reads TGTGCCAGCAGCTTAGCGAGCCCGCCCTGGGCACAAGATACGCAGTATTTT.

In DNA form, the CDR3 reads TGCAGCGTTGCAACAGGGGTCCCCTCTGGGGCCAACGTCCTGACTTTC. Its protein product is CSVATGVPSGANVLTF. This chain links TRBV29-1 with TRBJ2-6, with TRBD1 matching 7 bases. Germline CDR1 reads SQVTM; CDR2 reads ANQGSEA. CDR3 size: 16 residues. The trim removed 4 bases at V and 0 bases at J, leaving 6 bases unmatched. Full variable domain (remainder filled in from reference TRBV29-1 and TRBJ2-6): SAVISQKPSRDICQRGTSLTIQCQVDSQVTMMFWYRQQPGQSLTLIATANQGSEATYESGFVIDKFPISRPNLTFSTLTVSNMSPEDSSIYLCSVATGVPSGANVLTFGAGSRLTVL.

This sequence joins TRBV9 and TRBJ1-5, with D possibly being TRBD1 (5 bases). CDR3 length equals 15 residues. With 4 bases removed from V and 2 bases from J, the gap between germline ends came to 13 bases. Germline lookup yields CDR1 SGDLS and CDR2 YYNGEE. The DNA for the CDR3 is TGTGCCAGCAGCCCGGGACGTGGGGGCAATCAGCCCCAGCATTTT. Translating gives CASSPGRGGNQPQHF.

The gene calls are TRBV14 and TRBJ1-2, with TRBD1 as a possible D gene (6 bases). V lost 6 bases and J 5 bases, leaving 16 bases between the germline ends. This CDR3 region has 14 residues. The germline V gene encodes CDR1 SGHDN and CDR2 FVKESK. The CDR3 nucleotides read TGTGCCAGCAGTCCCTGGACAGAGAGTTATGGCTACACCTTC. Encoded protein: CASSPWTESYGYTF.

The CDR3, as DNA: TGTGCCAGCAGTGAACCCCTTTTGGAGCCGAATGAAAAACTGTTTTTT. Translating gives CASSEPLLEPNEKLFF. This chain links TRBV6-1 with TRBJ1-4; D gene ambiguous. The germline V gene encodes CDR1 MNHNS and CDR2 SASEGT. The CDR3 is 16 amino acids. Trimming removed 2 bases at V and 5 bases at J, with 15 bases between.

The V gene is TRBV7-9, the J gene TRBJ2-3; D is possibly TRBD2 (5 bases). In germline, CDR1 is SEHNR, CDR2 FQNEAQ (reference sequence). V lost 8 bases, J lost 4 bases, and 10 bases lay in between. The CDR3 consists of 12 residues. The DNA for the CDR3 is TGTGCCAGCGAGGGAGCCCCAGATACGCAGTATTTT. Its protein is CASEGAPDTQYF.

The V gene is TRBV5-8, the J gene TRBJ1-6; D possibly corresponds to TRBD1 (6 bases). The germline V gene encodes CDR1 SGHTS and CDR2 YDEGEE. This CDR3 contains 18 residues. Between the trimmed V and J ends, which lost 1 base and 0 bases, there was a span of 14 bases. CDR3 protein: CASSLSQGKFSYNSPLHF. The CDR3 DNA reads TGTGCCAGCAGCTTGTCCCAGGGGAAATTCTCCTATAATTCACCCCTCCACTTT. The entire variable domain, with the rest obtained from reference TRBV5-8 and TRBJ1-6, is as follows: EAGVTQSPTHLIKTRGQQATLRCSPISGHTSVYWYQQALGLGLQFLLWYDEGEERNRGNFPPRFSGRQFPNYSSELNVNALELEDSALYLCASSLSQGKFSYNSPLHFGNGTRLTVT.

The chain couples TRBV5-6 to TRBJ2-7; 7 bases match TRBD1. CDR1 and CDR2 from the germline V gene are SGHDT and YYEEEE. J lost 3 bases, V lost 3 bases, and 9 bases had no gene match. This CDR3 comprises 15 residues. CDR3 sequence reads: CASSSPTGKSYEQYF. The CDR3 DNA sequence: TGTGCCAGCAGCTCCCCGACAGGGAAAAGCTACGAGCAGTACTTC.

CDR3 DNA sequence: TGCGCCAGCAGCCCCCAGGGGACAGGGGGTGAAAACATTCAGTACTTC. Encoded protein: CASSPQGTGGENIQYF. This chain connects TRBV4-3 to TRBJ2-4, with TRBD1 identical over 11 bases. V was pared by 4 bases and J by 5 bases, with 7 bases of the junction left unmatched. CDR3 length: 16 amino acids. Germline CDR1 is LGHNA and CDR2 is YSLEER.

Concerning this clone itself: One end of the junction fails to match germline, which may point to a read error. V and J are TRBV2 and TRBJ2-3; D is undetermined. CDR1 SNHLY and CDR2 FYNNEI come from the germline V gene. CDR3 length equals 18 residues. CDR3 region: CASSEDYRPYSGTDTQYF. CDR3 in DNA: TGTGCCAGCAGCGAAGATTACCGACCGTACTCAGGCACAGATACGCAGTATTTT.

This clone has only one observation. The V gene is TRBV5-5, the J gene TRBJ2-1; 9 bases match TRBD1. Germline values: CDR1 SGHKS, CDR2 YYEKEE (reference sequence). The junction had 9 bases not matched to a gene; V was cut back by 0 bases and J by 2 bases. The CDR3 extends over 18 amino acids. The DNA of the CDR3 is TGTGCCAGCAGCTTGGGACTCTGGACAGGGGCTACCTACAATGAGCAGTTCTTC. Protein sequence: CASSLGLWTGATYNEQFF. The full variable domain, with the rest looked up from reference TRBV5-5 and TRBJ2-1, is DAGVTQSPTHLIKTRGQQVTLRCSPISGHKSVSWYQQVLGQGPQFIFQYYEKEERGRGNFPDRFSARQFPNYSSELNVNALLLGDSALYLCASSLGLWTGATYNEQFFGPGTRLTVL.

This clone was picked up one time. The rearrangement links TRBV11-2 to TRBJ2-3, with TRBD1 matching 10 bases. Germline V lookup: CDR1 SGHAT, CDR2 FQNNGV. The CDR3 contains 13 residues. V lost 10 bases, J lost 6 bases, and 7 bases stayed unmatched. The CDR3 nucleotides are TGTGCCACCTGCCGGACAGGGGGGGATACGCAGTATTTT. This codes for CATCRTGGDTQYF.

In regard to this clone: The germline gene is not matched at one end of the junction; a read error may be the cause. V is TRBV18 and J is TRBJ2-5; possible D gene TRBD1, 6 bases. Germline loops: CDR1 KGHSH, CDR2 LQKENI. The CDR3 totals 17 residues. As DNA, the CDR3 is TGTGCCAGCTCACGAGTTTATCCGGGACACGAACAAGAGGCCCAGTACTTC. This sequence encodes CASSRVYPGHEQEAQYF. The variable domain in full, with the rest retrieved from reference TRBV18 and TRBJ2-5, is NAGVMQNPRHLVRRRGQEARLRCSPMKGHSHVYWYRQLPEEGLKFMVYLQKENIIDESGMPKERFSAEFPKEGPSILRIQQVVRGDSAAYFCASSRVYPGHEQEAQYFGPGTRLLVL.